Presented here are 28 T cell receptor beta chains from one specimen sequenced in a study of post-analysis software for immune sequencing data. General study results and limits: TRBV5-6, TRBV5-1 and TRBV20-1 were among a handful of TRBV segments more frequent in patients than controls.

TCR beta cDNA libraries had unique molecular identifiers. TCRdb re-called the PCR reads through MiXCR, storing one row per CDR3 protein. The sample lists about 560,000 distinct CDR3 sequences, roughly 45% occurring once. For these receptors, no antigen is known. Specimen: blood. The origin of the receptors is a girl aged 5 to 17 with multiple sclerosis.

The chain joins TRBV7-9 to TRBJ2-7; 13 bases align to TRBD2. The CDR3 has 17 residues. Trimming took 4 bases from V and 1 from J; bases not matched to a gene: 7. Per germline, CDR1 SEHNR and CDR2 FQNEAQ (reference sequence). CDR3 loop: CASSSTPGLAGSYEQYF. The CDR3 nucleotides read TGTGCCAGCAGCTCAACACCGGGACTAGCGGGGTCCTACGAGCAGTACTTC. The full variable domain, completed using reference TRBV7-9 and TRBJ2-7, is DTGVSQNPRHKITKRGQNVTFRCDPISEHNRLYWYRQTLGQGPEFLTYFQNEAQLEKSRLLSDRFSAERPKGSFSTLEIQRTEQGDSAMYLCASSSTPGLAGSYEQYFGPGTRLTVT.

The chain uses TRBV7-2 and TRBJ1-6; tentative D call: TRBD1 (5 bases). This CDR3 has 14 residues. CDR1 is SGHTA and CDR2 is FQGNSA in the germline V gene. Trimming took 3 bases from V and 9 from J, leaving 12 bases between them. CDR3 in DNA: TGTGCCAGCAGCTTGAAAGGGGCTGGTTCACCCCTCCACTTT. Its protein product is CASSLKGAGSPLHF.

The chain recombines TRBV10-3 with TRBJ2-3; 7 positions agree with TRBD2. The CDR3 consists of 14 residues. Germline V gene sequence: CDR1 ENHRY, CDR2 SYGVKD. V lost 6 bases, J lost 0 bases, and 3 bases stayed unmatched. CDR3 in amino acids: CAIRREISTDTQYF. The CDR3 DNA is TGTGCCATCAGGCGGGAGATAAGCACAGATACGCAGTATTTT.

The CDR3 DNA is TGTGCCAGCAATCGTTTAATCCCGGGACTAGCGGATGAGCAGTTCTTC. It is translated as CASNRLIPGLADEQFF. The gene calls are TRBV12-3 or TRBV12-4 and TRBJ2-1; 11 bases match TRBD2. The CDR3 contains 16 residues. After removal of 7 bases from V and 8 bases from J, the junction contained 13 bases not matched to a gene.

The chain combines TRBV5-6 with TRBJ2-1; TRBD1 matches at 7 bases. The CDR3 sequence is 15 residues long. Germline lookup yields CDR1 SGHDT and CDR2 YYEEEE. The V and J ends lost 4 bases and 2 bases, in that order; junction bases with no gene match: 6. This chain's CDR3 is CASSQGTAAYNEQFF. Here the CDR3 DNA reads TGTGCCAGCAGCCAGGGGACAGCCGCCTACAATGAGCAGTTCTTC. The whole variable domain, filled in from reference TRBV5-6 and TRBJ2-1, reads DAGVTQSPTHLIKTRGQQVTLRCSPKSGHDTVSWYQQALGQGPQFIFQYYEEEERQRGNFPDRFSGHQFPNYSSELNVNALLLGDSALYLCASSQGTAAYNEQFFGPGTRLTVL.

CDR3 coding DNA: TGCGCCAGCAGCGGCGGACAACGTAATGGCTACACCTTC. Amino acid sequence: CASSGGQRNGYTF. This chain uses TRBV5-1 with TRBJ1-2; the D gene is possibly TRBD1 (5 bases). Germline-derived CDR1 and CDR2 are SGHRS and YFSETQ. Trimming shortened V by 4 bases and J by 6 bases, and 13 bases separated the two germline ends. The CDR3 loop spans 13 amino acids.

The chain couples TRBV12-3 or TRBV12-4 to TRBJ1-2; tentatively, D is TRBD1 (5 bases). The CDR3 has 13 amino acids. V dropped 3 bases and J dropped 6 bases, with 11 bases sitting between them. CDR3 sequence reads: CASSFRGEDGYTF. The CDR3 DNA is TGTGCCAGCAGTTTTAGGGGAGAGGATGGCTACACCTTC.

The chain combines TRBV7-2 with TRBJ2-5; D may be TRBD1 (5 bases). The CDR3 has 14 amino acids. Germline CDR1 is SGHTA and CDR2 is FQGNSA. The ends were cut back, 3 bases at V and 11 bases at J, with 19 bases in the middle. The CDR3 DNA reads TGTGCCAGCAGCTTGGGGCAGGCGAACAATGAGCAGTACTTC. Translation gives CASSLGQANNEQYF.

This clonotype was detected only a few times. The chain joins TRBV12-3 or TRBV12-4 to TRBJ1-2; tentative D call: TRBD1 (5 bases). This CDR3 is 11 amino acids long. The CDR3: CAFRQGYGYTF. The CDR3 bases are TGTGCGTTTAGGCAGGGCTATGGCTACACCTTC.

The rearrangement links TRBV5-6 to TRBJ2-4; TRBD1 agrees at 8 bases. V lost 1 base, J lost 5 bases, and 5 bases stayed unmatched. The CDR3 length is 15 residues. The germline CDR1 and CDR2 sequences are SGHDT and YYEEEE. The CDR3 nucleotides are TGTGCCAGCAGCTTGACCCCGGGACAGGAAAACATTCAGTACTTC. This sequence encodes CASSLTPGQENIQYF.

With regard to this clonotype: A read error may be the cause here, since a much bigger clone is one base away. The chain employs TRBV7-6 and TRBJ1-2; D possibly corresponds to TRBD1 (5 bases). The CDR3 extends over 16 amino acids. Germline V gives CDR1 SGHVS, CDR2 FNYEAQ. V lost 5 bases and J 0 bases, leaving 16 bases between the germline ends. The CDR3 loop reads CASSEIPDNSNYGYTF. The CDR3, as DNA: TGTGCCAGCAGCGAGATACCGGACAACTCTAACTATGGCTACACCTTC.

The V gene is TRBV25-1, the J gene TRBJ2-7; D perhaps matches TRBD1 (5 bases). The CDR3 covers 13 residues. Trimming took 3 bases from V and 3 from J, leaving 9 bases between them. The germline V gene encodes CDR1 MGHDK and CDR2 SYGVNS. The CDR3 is CASSDGQLYEQYF. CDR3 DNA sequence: TGTGCCAGCAGTGATGGACAACTCTACGAGCAGTACTTC.

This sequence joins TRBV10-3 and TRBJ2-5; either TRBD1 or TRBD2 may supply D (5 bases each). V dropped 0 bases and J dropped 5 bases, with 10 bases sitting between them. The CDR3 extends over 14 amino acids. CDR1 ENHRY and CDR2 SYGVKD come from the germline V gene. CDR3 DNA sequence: TGTGCCATCAGTGAGTCATCAGGGACGGAGACCCAGTACTTC. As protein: CAISESSGTETQYF.

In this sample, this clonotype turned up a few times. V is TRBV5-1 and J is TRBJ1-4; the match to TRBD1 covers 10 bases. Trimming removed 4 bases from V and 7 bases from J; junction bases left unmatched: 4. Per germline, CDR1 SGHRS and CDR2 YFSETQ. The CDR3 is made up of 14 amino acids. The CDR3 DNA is TGCGCCAGCAGCAATGGACAGGGGGGTGAAAAACTGTTTTTT. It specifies CASSNGQGGEKLFF.

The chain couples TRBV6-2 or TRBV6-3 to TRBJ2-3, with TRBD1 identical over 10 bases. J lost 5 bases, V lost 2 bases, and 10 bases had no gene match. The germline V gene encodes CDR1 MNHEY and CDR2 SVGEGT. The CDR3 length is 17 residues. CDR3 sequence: CASSYDPDRGLIDTQYF. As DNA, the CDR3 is TGTGCCAGCAGTTACGATCCCGACAGGGGGCTTATAGATACGCAGTATTTT.

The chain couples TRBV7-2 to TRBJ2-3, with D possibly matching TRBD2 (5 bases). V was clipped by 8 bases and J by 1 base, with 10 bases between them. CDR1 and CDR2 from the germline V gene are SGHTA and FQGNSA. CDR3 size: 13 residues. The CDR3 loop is CASLPAGTDTQYF. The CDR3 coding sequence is TGTGCCAGCCTTCCAGCGGGCACAGATACGCAGTATTTT.

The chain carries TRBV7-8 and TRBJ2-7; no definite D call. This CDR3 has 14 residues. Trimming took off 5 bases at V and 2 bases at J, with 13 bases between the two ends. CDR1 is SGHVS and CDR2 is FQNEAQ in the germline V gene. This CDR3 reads CASSDGRITYEQYF. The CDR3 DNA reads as TGTGCCAGCAGCGACGGACGGATAACCTACGAGCAGTACTTC.

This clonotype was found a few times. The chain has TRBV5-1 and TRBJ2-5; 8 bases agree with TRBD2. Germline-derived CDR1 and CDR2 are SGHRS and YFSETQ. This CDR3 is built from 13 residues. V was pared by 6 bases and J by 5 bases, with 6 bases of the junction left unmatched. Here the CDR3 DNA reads TGCGCCAGCACACGGACTAGCCGGGAGACCCAGTACTTC. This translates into CASTRTSRETQYF.

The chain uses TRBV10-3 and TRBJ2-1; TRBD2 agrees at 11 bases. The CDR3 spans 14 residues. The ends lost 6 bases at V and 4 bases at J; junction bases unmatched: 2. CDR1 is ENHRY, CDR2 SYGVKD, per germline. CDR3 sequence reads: CAIRTSGDYNEQFF. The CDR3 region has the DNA TGTGCCATCAGGACTAGCGGGGATTACAATGAGCAGTTCTTC.

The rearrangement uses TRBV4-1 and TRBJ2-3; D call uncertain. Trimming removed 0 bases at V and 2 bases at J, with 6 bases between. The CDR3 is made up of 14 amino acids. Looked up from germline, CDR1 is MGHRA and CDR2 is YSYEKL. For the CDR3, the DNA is TGCGCCAGCAGCCAAGAAATAAACACAGATACGCAGTATTTT. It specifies CASSQEINTDTQYF.

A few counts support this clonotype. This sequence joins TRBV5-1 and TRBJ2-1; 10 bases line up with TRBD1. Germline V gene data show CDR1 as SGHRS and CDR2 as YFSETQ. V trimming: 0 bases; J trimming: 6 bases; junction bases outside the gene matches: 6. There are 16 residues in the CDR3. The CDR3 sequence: CASSLERQGAVNEQFF. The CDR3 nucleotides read TGCGCCAGCAGCTTGGAACGACAGGGGGCGGTCAATGAGCAGTTCTTC. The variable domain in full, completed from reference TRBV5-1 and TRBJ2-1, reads KAGVTQTPRYLIKTRGQQVTLSCSPISGHRSVSWYQQTPGQGLQFLFEYFSETQRNKGNFPGRFSGRQFSNSRSEMNVSTLELGDSALYLCASSLERQGAVNEQFFGPGTRLTVL.

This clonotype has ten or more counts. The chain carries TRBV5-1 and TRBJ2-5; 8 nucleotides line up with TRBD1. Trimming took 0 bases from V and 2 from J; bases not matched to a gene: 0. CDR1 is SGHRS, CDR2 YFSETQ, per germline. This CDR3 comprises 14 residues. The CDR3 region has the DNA TGCGCCAGCAGCTTGGGGGACAGGCAAGAGACCCAGTACTTC. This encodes CASSLGDRQETQYF.

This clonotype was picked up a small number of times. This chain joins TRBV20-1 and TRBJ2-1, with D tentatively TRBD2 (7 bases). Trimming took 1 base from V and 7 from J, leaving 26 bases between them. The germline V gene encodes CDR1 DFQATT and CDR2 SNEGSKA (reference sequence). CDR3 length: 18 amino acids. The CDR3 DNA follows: TGCAGTGCTAGAGGCCCCCCGGGGAGGGGGGCACAAGGGAATGAGCAGTTCTTC. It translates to CSARGPPGRGAQGNEQFF.

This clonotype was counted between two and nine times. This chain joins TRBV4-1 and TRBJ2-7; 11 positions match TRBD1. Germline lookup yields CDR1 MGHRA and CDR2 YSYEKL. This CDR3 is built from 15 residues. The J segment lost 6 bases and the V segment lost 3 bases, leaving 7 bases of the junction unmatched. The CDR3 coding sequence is TGCGCCAGCAGCCAGGGGGGACAGGGGGTTGTCGAGCAGTACTTC. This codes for CASSQGGQGVVEQYF.

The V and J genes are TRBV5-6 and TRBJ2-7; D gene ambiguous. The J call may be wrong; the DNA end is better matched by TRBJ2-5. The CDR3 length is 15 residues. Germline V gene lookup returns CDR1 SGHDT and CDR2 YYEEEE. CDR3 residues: CASSLVDRDQETQYF. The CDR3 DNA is TGTGCCAGCAGCTTGGTAGATAGGGACCAAGAGACCCAGTACTTC.

CDR3 residues: CSARVLRGGAKITDTQYF. In nucleotides, the CDR3 is TGCAGTGCTAGAGTCTTGAGAGGCGGAGCTAAAATCACAGATACGCAGTATTTT. The chain recombines TRBV20-1 with TRBJ2-3; D is undetermined. V shed 1 base and J shed 2 bases, with 22 bases lying between them. This CDR3 has 18 residues. Germline-derived CDR1 and CDR2 are DFQATT and SNEGSKA (reference sequence).

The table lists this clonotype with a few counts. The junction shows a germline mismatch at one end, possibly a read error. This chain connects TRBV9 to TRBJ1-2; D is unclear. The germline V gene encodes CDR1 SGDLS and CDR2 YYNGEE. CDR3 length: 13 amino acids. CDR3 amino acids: CASSVDGPYGYTF. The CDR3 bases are TGTGCCAGCAGTGTAGACGGGCCCTATGGCTACACCTTC.

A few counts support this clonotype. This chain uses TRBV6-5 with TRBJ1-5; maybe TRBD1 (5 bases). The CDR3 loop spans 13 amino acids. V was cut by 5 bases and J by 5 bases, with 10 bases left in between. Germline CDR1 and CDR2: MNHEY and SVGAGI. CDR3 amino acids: CASSEGPHQPQHF. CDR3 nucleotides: TGTGCCAGCAGTGAGGGGCCCCATCAGCCCCAGCATTTT.